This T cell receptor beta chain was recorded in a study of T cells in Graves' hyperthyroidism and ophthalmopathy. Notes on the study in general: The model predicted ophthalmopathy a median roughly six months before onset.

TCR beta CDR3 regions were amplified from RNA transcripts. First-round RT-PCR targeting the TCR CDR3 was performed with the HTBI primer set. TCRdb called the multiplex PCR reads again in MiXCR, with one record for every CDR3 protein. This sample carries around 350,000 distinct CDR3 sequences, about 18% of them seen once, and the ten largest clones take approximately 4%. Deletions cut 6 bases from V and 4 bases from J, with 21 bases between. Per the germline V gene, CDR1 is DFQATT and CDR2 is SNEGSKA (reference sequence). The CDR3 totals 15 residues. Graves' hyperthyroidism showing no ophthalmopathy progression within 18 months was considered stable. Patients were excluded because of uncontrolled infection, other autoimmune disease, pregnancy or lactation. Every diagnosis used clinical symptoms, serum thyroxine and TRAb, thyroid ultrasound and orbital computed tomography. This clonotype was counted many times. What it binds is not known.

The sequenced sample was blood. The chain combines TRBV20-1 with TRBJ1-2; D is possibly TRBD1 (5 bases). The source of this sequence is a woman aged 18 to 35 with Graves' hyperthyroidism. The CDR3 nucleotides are TGCAGTGCGGATAAGCGACAGCCCGGAAGCTATGGCTACACCTTC. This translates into CSADKRQPGSYGYTF.